The source of this TCR beta chain is a study of siplizumab effects on memory and regulatory T cells. Across the whole study: Mixed lymphocyte reactions were paired, with siplizumab at around 1 ug/mL or without drug.

General study findings and limits: No naive or memory phenotype could be assigned to roughly 80-97% of proliferating clones.

Coculturing was carried out on the mixed lymphocyte reaction cells. It lasted six to seven days and was done at 37°C. Stimulator PBMCs carried Violet Dye, while responder PBMCs carried CFSE, combined at 1:1. This clone ranks as medium-sized. Its antigen is not known. Per individual sample, approximately 91,000 TCR templates were assayed. Method: immunoSEQ multiplex PCR; TCRdb's copy keeps in-frame clones and lacks some. The top ten clones hold around 11% of a sample with approximately 9,500 clones, around 42% of them seen once. Sequencing used CFSE-low (dividing) CD8+ T cells sorted from an allogeneic mixed lymphocyte reaction. The sequence came from a human donor in good health; the cells came from an allogeneic mixed lymphocyte reaction.

Here the CDR3 DNA reads TGTGCCAGCAGCTCCGACAGGGCACTCACTGAAGCTTTCTTT. Its protein product is CASSSDRALTEAFF. This chain uses TRBV27 with TRBJ1-1, with TRBD1 matching 7 bases. The CDR3 runs 14 residues. Germline V lookup: CDR1 MNHEY, CDR2 SMNVEV (reference sequence). With 6 bases clipped from V and 4 bases from J, the junction kept 8 bases outside the gene matches.